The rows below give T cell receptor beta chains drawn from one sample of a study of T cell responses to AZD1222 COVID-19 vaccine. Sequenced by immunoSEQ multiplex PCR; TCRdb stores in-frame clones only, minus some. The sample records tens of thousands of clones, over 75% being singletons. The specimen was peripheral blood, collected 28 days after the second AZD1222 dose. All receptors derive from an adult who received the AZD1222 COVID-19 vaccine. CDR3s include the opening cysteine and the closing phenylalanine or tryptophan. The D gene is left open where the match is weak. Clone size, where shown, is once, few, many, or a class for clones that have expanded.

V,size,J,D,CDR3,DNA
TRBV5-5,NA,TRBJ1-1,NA,CASSWIAANTEAFF,TGTGCCAGCAGCTGGATTGCCGCTAACACTGAAGCTTTCTTT
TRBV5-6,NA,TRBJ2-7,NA,CASSFLSPSYEQYF,TGTGCCAGCAGCTTTCTATCTCCGTCCTACGAGCAGTACTTC
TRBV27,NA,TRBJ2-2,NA,CASSLLGGANTGELFF,TGTGCCAGCAGTTTATTGGGCGGGGCGAACACCGGGGAGCTGTTTTTT
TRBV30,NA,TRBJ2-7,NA,CAWRAGPGEQYF,TGTGCCTGGAGAGCAGGTCCCGGCGAGCAGTACTTC
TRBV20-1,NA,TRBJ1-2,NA,CSASDAGIPYGYTF,TGCAGTGCTAGTGATGCAGGGATCCCCTATGGCTACACCTTC
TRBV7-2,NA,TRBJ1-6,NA,CASSLVEVHRGSPLHF,TGTGCCAGCAGCTTAGTAGAGGTTCATAGGGGTTCACCCCTCCACTTT
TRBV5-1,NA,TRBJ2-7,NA,CASSPGTYSYEQYF,TGCGCCAGCAGCCCGGGGACTTATTCCTACGAGCAGTACTTC
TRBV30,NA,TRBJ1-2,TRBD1,CAWSPTGANYYGYTF,TGTGCCTGGAGTCCCACAGGGGCCAATTACTATGGCTACACCTTC
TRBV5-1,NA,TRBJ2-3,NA,CASSPDYGTFGADTQYF,TGCGCCAGCAGCCCCGATTACGGGACTTTCGGCGCAGATACGCAGTATTTT
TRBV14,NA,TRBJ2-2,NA,CASSHNGGAPLGELFF,TGTGCCAGCAGCCATAACGGAGGGGCCCCCCTCGGGGAGCTGTTTTTT
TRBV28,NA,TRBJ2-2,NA,CASSFLQGRNTGELFF,TGTGCCAGCAGTTTTCTACAGGGACGGAACACCGGGGAGCTGTTTTTT
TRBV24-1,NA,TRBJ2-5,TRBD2,CATSDWGGQETQYF,TGTGCCACCAGTGATTGGGGGGGACAAGAGACCCAGTACTTC
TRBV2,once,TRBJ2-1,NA,CASSEAAGTFAYNEQFF,TGTGCCAGCAGTGAAGCGGCAGGGACGTTCGCCTACAATGAGCAGTTCTTC
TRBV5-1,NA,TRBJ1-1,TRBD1,CASSFAGGNTEAFF,TGCGCCAGCAGCTTTGCAGGGGGAAACACTGAAGCTTTCTTT
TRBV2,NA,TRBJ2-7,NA,CASSDRAPPYEQYF,TGTGCCAGCAGTGATAGGGCCCCGCCTTACGAGCAGTACTTC
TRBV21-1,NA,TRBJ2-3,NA,CASSSASPVNDTQYF,TGTGCCAGCTCCTCAGCCAGCCCCGTAAACGATACGCAGTATTTT
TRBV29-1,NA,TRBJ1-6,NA,CSVATGLGNNSPLHF,TGCAGCGTTGCTACCGGACTTGGGAATAATTCACCCCTCCACTTT
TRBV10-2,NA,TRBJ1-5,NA,CASSESSKPQHF,TGCGCCAGCAGTGAGTCGAGTAAGCCCCAGCATTTT
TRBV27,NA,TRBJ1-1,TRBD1,CASSPGTGLTEAFF,TGTGCCAGCAGTCCTGGGACAGGGCTCACTGAAGCTTTCTTT
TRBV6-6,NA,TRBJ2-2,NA,CASRGRTDTGELFF,TGTGCCAGCAGGGGAAGGACAGATACCGGGGAGCTGTTTTTT
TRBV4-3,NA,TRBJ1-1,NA,CASSQDGLPNTEAFF,TGCGCCAGCAGCCAAGATGGGCTTCCGAACACTGAAGCTTTCTTT
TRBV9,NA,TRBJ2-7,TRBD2,CASSERLAGYEQYF,TGTGCCAGCAGCGAACGACTAGCGGGTTACGAGCAGTACTTC
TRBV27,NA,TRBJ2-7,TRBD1,CASSVAGTAAHEQYF,TGTGCCAGCAGTGTTGCCGGGACAGCGGCCCACGAGCAGTACTTC
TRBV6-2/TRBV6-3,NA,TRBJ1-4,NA,CASTPPKNRVNEKLFF,TGTGCCAGCACCCCCCCAAAGAACCGGGTGAATGAAAAACTGTTTTTT
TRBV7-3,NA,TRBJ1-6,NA,CASSLTSGYNSPLHF,TGTGCCAGCAGCTTAACATCGGGATATAATTCACCCCTCCACTTT
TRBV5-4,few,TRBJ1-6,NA,CASSLDNSPLHF,TGTGCCAGCAGCTTGGATAATTCACCCCTCCACTTT
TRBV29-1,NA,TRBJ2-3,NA,CSVEETGYTDTQYF,TGCAGCGTTGAAGAGACAGGATACACAGATACGCAGTATTTT
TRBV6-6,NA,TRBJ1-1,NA,CASSGLPPVAFF,TGTGCCAGCAGTGGGCTTCCACCTGTGGCTTTCTTT
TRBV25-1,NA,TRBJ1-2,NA,CASSERSSDGYTF,TGTGCCAGCAGTGAAAGAAGCTCCGATGGCTACACCTTC
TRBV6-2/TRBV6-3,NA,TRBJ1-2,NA,CASSYPAGSYGYTF,TGTGCCAGCAGTTACCCCGCCGGGAGCTATGGCTACACCTTC
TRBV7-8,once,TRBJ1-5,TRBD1,CASSRQGLGNQPQHF,TGTGCCAGCAGCCGACAGGGGCTGGGAAATCAGCCCCAGCATTTT
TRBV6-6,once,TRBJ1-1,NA,CASSYSSGAEAFF,TGTGCCAGCAGTTACTCGAGCGGGGCTGAAGCTTTCTTT
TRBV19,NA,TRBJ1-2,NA,CASFYLWGYTF,TGTGCCAGTTTCTACTTGTGGGGCTACACCTTC
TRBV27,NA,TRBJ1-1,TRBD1,CASRDRRTEAFF,TGTGCCAGCCGGGACAGGCGGACTGAAGCTTTCTTT